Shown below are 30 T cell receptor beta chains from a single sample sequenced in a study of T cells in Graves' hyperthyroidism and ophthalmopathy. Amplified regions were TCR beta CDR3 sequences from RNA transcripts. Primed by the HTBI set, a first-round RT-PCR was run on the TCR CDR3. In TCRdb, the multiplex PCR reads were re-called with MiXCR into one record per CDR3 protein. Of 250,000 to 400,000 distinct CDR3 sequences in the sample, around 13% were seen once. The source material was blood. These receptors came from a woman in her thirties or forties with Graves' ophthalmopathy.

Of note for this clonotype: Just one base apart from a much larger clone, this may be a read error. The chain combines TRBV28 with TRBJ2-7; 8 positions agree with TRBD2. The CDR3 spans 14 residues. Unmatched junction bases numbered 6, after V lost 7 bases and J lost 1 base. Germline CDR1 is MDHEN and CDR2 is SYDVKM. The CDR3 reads CASNKVAGSYEQYF. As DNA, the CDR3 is TGTGCCAGCAACAAGGTAGCGGGGTCCTACGAGCAGTACTTC.

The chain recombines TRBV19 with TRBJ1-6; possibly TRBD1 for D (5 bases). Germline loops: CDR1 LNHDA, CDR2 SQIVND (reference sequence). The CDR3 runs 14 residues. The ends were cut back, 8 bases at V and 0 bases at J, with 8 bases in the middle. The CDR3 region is CASWGSSYNSPLHF. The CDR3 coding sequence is TGTGCCAGTTGGGGGAGCTCCTATAATTCACCCCTCCACTTT.

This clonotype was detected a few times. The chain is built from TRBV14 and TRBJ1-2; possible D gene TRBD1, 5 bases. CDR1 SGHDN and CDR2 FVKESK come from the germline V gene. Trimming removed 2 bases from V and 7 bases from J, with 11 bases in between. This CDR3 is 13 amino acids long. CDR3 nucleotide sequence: TGTGCCAGCAGCCAAAGCGGAGGGGCTGGCTACACCTTC. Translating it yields CASSQSGGAGYTF. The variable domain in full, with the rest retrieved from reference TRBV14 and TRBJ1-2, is EAGVTQFPSHSVIEKGQTVTLRCDPISGHDNLYWYRRVMGKEIKFLLHFVKESKQDESGMPNNRFLAERTGGTYSTLKVQPAELEDSGVYFCASSQSGGAGYTFGSGTRLTVV.

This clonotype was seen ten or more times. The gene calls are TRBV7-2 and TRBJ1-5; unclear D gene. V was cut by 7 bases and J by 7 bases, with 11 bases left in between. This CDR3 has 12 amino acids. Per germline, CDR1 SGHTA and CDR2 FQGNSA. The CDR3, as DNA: TGTGCCAGCACCTCCTTGGGCCAGCCCCAGCATTTT. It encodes CASTSLGQPQHF. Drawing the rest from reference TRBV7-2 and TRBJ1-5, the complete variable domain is GAGVSQSPSNKVTEKGKDVELRCDPISGHTALYWYRQSLGQGLEFLIYFQGNSAPDKSGLPSDRFSAERTGGSVSTLTIQRTQQEDSAVYLCASTSLGQPQHFGDGTRLSIL.

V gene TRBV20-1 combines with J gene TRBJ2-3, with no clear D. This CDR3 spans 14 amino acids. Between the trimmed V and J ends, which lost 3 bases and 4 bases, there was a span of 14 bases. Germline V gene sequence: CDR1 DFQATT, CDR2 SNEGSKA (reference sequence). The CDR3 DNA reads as TGCAGTGCTAGGAATCCTATGGCTCCAGATACGCAGTATTTT. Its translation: CSARNPMAPDTQYF.

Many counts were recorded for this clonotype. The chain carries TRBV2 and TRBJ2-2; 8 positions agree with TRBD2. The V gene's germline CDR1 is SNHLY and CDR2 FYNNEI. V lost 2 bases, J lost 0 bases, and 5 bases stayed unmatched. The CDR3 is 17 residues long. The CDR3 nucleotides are TGTGCCAGCAGTGAACAAGCGCGGGGGGCGAACACCGGGGAGCTGTTTTTT. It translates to CASSEQARGANTGELFF.

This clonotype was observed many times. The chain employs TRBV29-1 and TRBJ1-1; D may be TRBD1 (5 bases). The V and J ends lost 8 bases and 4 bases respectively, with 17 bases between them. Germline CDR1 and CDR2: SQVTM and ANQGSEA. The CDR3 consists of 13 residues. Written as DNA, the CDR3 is TGCAGCTCCTGGGACTGGGGCGTCACTGAAGCTTTCTTT. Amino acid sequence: CSSWDWGVTEAFF.

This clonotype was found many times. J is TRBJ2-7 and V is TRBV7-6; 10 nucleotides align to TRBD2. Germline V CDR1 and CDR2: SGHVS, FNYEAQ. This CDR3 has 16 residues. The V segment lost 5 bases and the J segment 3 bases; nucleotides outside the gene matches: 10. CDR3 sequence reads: CASSPWTSGDIYEQYF. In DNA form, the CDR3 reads TGTGCCAGCAGCCCATGGACTAGCGGCGATATCTACGAGCAGTACTTC.

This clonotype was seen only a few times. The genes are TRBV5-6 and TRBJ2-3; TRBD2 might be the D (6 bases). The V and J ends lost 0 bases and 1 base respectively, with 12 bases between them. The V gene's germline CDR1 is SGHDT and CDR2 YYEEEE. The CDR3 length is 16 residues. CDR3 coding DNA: TGTGCCAGCAGCTTGGCCGGGAGAGGGGGCACAGATACGCAGTATTTT. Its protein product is CASSLAGRGGTDTQYF.

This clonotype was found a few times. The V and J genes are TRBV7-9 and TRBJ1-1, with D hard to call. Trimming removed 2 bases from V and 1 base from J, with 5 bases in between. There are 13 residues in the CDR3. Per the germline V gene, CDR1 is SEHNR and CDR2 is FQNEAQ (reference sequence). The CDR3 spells CASSLTRNTEAFF. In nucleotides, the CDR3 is TGTGCCAGCAGCTTAACGAGGAACACTGAAGCTTTCTTT.

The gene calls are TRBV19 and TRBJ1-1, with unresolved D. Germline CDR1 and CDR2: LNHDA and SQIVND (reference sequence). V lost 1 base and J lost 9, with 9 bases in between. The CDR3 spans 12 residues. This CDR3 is CASSIGVSKAFF. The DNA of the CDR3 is TGTGCCAGTAGTATAGGCGTCTCAAAAGCTTTCTTT.

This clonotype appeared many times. The CDR3: CASTIDLLDTQYF. The CDR3 region has the DNA TGCGCCAGCACCATAGACCTTCTCGATACGCAGTATTTT. The gene calls are TRBV10-1 and TRBJ2-3, with D hard to call. There are 13 residues in the CDR3. Germline lookup yields CDR1 WNHNN and CDR2 SYGVQD (reference sequence). V was trimmed by 7 bases and J by 6 bases, leaving 14 bases between them.

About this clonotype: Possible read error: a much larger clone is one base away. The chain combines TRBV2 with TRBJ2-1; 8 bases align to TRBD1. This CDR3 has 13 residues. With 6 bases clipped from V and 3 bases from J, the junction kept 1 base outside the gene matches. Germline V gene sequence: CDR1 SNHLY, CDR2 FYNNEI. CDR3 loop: CASRGQGYNEQFF. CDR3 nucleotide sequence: TGTGCCAGCAGAGGACAGGGCTACAATGAGCAGTTCTTC.

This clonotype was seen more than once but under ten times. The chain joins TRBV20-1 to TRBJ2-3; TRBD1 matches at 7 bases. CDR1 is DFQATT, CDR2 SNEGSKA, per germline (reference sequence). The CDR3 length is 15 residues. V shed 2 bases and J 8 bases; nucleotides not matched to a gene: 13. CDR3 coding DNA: TGCAGTGCTAGACCGCCGACAGGGCGCCCAGGTACGCAGTATTTT. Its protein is CSARPPTGRPGTQYF.

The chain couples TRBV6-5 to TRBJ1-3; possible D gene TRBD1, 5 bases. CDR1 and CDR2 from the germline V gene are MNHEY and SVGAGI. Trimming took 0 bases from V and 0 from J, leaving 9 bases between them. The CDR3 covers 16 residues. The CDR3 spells CASSYSQGLSGNTIYF. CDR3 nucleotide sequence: TGTGCCAGCAGTTACTCGCAGGGCCTCTCTGGAAACACCATATATTTT.

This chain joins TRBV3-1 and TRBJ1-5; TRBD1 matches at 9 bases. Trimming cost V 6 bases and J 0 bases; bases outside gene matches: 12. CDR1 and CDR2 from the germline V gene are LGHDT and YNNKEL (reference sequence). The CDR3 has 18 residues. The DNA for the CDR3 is TGTGCCAGCAGTTCCGGGACAGGGTTTCTCGATAGCAATCAGCCCCAGCATTTT. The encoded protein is CASSSGTGFLDSNQPQHF.

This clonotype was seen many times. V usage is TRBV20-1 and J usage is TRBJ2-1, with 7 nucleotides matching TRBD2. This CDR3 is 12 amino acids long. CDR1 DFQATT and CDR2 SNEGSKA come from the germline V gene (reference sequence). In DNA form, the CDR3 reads TGCAGCGGACTAGATGGTTACAATGAGCAGTTCTTC. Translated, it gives CSGLDGYNEQFF.

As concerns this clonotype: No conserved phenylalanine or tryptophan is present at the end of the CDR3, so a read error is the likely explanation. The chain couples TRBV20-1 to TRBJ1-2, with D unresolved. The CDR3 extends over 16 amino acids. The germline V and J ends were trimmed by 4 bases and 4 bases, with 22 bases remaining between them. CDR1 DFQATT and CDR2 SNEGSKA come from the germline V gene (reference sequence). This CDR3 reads CSAIATPRTVAYGYTS. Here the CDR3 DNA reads TGCAGTGCTATAGCAACCCCCCGGACTGTTGCCTATGGCTACACCTCC.

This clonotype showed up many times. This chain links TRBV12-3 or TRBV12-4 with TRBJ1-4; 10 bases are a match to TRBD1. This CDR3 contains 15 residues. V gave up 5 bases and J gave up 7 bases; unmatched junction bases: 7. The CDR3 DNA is TGTGCCAGCAGTACCGGGACAGGGGTGGGTGAAAAACTGTTTTTT. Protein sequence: CASSTGTGVGEKLFF.

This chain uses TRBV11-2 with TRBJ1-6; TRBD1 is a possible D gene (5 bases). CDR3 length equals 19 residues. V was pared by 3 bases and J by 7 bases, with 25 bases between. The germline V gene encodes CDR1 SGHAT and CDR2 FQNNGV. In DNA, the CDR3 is TGTGCCAGCAGCTTCAAGAATCCGGGACTAGCGGGCCGGAATTCACCCCTCCACTTT. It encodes CASSFKNPGLAGRNSPLHF. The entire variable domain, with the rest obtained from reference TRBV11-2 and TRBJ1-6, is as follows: EAGVAQSPRYKIIEKRQSVAFWCNPISGHATLYWYQQILGQGPKLLIQFQNNGVVDDSQLPKDRFSAERLKGVDSTLKIQPAKLEDSAVYLCASSFKNPGLAGRNSPLHFGNGTRLTVT.

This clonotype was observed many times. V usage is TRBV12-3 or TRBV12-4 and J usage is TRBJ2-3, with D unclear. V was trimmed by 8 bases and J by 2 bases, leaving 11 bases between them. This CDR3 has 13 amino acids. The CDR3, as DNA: TGTGCCAGCCAACGGCTACCCACAGATACGCAGTATTTT. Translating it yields CASQRLPTDTQYF.

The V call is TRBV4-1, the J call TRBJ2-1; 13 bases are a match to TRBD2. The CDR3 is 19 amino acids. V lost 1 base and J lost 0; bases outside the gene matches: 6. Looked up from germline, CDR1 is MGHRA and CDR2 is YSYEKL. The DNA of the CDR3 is TGCGCCAGCAGCCAAGGACTAGCGGGGGGCTGGAGCTCCTACAATGAGCAGTTCTTC. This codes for CASSQGLAGGWSSYNEQFF.

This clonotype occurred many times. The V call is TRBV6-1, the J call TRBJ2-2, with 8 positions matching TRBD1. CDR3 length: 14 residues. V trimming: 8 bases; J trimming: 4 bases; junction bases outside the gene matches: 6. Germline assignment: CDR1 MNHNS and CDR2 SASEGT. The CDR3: CASFDRGSTGELFF. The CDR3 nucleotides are TGTGCCAGCTTCGACAGGGGCAGCACCGGGGAGCTGTTTTTT.

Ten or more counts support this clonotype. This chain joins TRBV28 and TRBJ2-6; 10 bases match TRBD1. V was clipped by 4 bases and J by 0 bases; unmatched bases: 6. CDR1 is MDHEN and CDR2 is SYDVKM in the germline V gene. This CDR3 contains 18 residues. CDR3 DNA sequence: TGTGCCAGCAGTTCGATTTGGACAGGGGGCTCTGGGGCCAACGTCCTGACTTTC. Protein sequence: CASSSIWTGGSGANVLTF.

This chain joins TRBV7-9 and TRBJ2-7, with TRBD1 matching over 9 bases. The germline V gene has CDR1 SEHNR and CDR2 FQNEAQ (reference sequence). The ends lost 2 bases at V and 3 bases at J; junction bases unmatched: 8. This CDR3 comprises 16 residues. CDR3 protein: CASSLPGGTGNYEQYF. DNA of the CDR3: TGTGCCAGCAGCTTACCAGGCGGGACAGGGAACTACGAGCAGTACTTC.

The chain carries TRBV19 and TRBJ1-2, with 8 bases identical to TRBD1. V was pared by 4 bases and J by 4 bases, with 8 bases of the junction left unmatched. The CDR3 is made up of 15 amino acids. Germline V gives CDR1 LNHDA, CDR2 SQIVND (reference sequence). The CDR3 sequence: CASSRQTGDGYGYTF. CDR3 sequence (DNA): TGTGCCAGTAGTAGACAGACAGGGGACGGCTATGGCTACACCTTC. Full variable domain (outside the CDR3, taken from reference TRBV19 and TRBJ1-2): DGGITQSPKYLFRKEGQNVTLSCEQNLNHDAMYWYRQDPGQGLRLIYYSQIVNDFQKGDIAEGYSVSREKKESFPLTVTSAQKNPTAFYLCASSRQTGDGYGYTFGSGTRLTVV.

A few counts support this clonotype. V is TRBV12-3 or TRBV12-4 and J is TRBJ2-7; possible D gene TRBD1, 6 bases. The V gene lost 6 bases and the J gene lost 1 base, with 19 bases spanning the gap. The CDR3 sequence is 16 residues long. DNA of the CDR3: TGTGCCAGCAGGGCCACAGGGAGAAGGAGTTCCTACGAGCAGTACTTC. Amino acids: CASRATGRRSSYEQYF.

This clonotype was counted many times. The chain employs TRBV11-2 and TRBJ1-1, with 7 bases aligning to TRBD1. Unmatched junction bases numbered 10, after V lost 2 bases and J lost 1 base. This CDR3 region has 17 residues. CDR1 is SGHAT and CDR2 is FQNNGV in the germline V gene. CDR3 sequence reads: CASSLTRGQSPNTEAFF. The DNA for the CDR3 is TGTGCCAGCAGCTTAACAAGGGGACAGTCCCCGAACACTGAAGCTTTCTTT. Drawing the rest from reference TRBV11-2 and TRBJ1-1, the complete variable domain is EAGVAQSPRYKIIEKRQSVAFWCNPISGHATLYWYQQILGQGPKLLIQFQNNGVVDDSQLPKDRFSAERLKGVDSTLKIQPAKLEDSAVYLCASSLTRGQSPNTEAFFGQGTRLTVV.

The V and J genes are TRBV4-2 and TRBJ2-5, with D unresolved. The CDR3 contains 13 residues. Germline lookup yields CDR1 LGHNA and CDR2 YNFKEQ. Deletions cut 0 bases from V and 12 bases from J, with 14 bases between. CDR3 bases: TGTGCCAGCAGCCAAGAACTCGGCCGGACGGAGTACTTC. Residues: CASSQELGRTEYF.

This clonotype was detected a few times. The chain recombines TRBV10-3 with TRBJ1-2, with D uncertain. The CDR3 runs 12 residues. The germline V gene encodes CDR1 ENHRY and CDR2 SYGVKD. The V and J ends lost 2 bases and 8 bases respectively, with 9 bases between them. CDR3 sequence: CAISEGITGYTF. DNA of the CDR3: TGTGCCATCAGTGAGGGGATAACGGGCTACACCTTC.